A few counts support the clone carrying this TCR beta chain. The data are from a study of identical twins. V was clipped by 3 bases and J by 5 bases, with 6 bases between them. This CDR3 is built from 12 residues. Germline lookup yields CDR1 SGHDT and CDR2 YYEEEE. TCRdb processed the 5' RACE reads anew with MiXCR; each CDR3 protein has one entry. The table lists about 190,000 distinct CDR3 sequences, about a sixth of them singletons. These records were also assigned to another study, of T cells expressing NK-cell markers. This second study notes: Leadership of the CD3+CD56-NKG2C+ fraction also belonged to these clonotypes in several donors. Expanded NKG2C+ T cell clones were not confirmed as HCMV-specific.

V usage is TRBV5-6 and J usage is TRBJ2-1; D remains unclear. Material: CD8+ T cells sorted from blood. The receptor's source is a woman aged 18-29 years in good health. DNA for the CDR3: TGTGCCAGCAGCTCTATGGACAATGAGCAGTTCTTC. This translates into CASSSMDNEQFF.